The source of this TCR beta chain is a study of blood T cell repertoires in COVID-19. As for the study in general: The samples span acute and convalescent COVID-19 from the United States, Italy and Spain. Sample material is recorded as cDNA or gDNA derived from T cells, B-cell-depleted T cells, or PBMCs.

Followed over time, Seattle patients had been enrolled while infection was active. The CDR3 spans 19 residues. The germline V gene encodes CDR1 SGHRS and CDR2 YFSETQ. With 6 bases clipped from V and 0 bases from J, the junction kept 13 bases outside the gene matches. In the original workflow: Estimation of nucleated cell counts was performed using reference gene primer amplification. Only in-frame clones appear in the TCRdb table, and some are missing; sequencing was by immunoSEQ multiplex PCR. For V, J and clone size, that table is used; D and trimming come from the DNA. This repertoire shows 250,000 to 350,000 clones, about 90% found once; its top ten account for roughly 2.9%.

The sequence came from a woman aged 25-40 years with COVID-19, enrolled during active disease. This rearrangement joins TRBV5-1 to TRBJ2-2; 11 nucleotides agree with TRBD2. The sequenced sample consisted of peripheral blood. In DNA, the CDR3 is TGCGCCAGCAACCTTGGGCGACTAGCGGGACTCGCGAACACCGGGGAGCTGTTTTTT. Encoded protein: CASNLGRLAGLANTGELFF.